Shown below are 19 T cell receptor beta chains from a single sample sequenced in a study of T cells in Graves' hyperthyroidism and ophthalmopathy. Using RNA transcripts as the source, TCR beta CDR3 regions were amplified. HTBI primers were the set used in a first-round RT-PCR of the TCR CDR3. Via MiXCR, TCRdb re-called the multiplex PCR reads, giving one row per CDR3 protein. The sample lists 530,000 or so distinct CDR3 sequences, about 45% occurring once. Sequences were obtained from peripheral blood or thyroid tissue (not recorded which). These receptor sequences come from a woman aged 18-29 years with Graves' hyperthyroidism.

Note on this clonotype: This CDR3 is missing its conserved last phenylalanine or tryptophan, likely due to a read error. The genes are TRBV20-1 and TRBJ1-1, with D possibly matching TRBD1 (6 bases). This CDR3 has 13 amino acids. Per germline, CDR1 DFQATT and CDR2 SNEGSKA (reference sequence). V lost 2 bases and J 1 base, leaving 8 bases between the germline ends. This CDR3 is CSARRGSNTEAFL. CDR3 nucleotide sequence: TGCAGTGCTAGAAGGGGGTCGAACACTGAAGCTTTCTTG.

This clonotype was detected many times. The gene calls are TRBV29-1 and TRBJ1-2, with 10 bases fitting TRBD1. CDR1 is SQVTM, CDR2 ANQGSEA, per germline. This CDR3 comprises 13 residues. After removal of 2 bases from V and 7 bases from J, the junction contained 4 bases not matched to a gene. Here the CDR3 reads CSVEQRTGGGYTF. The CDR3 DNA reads TGCAGCGTTGAACAAAGGACAGGGGGTGGCTACACCTTC. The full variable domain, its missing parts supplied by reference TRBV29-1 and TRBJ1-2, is SAVISQKPSRDICQRGTSLTIQCQVDSQVTMMFWYRQQPGQSLTLIATANQGSEATYESGFVIDKFPISRPNLTFSTLTVSNMSPEDSSIYLCSVEQRTGGGYTFGSGTRLTVV.

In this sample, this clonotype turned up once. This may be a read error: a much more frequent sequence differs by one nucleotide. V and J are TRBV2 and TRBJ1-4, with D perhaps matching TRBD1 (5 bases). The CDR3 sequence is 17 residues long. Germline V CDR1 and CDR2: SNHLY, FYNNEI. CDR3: CAGRKAGTLATNEKLFF. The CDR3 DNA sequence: TGTGCCGGCAGGAAGGCGGGGACCCTCGCAACTAATGAAAAACTGTTTTTT.

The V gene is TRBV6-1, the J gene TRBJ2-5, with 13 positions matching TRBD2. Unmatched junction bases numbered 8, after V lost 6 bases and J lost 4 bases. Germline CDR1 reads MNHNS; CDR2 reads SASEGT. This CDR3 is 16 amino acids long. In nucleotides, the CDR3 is TGTGCCAGCAGCCAAGGATGGACTAGCGGGAGAGAGACCCAGTACTTC. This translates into CASSQGWTSGRETQYF.

The CDR3 protein is CASSLSGGYFYGYTF. The DNA of the CDR3 is TGTGCCAGCAGTTTATCGGGCGGCTATTTCTATGGCTACACCTTC. This chain links TRBV27 with TRBJ1-2, with D uncertain. V was clipped by 0 bases and J by 4 bases, with 12 bases between them. The germline V gene encodes CDR1 MNHEY and CDR2 SMNVEV (reference sequence). The CDR3 is 15 amino acids.

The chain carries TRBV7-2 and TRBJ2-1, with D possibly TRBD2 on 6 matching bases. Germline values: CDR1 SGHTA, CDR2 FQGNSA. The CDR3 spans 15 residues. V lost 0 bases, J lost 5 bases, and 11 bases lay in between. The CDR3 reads CASSLAAGKNNEQFF. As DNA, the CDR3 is TGTGCCAGCAGCTTAGCAGCGGGCAAAAACAATGAGCAGTTCTTC.

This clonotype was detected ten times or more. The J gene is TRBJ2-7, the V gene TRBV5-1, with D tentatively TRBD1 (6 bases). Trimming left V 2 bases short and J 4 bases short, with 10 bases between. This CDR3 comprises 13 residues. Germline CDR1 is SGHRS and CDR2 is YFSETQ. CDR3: CASSFGQTYEQYF. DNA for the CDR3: TGCGCCAGCAGCTTCGGACAGACTTACGAGCAGTACTTC.

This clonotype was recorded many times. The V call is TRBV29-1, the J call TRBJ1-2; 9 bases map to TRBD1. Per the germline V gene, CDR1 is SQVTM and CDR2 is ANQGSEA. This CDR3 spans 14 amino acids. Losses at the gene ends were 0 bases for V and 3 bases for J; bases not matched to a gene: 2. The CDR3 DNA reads TGCAGCGTTGAAGATCGGGACAGGGACTATGGCTACACCTTC. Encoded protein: CSVEDRDRDYGYTF.

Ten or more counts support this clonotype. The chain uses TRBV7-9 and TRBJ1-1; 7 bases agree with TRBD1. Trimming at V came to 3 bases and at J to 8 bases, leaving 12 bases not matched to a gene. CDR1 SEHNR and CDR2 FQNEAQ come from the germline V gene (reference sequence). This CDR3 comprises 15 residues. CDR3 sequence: CASSFLGGGAAEAFF. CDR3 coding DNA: TGTGCCAGCAGCTTTTTAGGAGGGGGCGCAGCAGAAGCTTTCTTT.

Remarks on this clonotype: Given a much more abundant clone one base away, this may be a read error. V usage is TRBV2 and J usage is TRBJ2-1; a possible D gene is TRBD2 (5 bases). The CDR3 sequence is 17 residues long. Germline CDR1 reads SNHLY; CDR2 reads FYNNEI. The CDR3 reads CASSEALRRLLKNGQFF. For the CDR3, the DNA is TGTGCCAGCAGTGAAGCGCTTCGTCGACTATTAAAGAATGGGCAGTTCTTC.

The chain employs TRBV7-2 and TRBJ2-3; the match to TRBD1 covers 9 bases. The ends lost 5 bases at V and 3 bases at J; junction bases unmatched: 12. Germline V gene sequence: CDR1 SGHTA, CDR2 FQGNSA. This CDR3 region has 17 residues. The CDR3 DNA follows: TGTGCCAGCAGCAAAAGCCCCCACAGGGGGCCGACAGATACGCAGTATTTT. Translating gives CASSKSPHRGPTDTQYF.

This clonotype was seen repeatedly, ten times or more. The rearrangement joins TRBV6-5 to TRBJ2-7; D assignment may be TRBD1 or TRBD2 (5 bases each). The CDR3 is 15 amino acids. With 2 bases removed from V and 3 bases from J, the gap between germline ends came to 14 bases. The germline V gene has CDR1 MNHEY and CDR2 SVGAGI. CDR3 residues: CASSYGGQGNYEQYF. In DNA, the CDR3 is TGTGCCAGCAGTTACGGAGGTCAGGGTAACTACGAGCAGTACTTC.

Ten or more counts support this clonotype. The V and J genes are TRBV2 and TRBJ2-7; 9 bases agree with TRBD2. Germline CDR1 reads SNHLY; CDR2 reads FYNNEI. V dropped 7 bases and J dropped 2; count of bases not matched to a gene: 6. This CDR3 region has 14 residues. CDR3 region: CASNLAGSAYEQYF. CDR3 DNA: TGTGCCAGCAACCTAGCGGGAAGTGCCTACGAGCAGTACTTC.

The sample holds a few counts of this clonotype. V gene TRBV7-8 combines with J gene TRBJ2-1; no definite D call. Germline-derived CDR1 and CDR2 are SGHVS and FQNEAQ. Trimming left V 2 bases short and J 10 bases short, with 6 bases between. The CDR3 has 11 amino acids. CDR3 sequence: CASSLRREQFF. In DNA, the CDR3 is TGTGCCAGCAGCTTACGCAGGGAGCAGTTCTTC.

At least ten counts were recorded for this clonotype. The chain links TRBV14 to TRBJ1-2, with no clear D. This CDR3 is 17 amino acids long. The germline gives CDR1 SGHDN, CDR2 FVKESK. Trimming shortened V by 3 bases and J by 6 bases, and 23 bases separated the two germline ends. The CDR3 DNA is TGTGCCAGCAGCCACCGCCCTCTCCCCCCGGGGAAGGATGGCTACACCTTC. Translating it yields CASSHRPLPPGKDGYTF.

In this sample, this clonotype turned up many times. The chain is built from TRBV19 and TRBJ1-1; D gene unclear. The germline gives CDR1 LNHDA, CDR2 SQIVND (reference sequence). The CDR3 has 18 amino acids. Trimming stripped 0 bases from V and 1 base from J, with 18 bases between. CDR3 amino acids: CASSIDHVGEGPNTEAFF. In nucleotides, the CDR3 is TGTGCCAGTAGTATAGATCATGTCGGGGAAGGTCCGAACACTGAAGCTTTCTTT.

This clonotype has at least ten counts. The CDR3 DNA reads as TGTGCCACGGGGCGGGGGACTTACAACGAGCAGTACTTC. Translated: CATGRGTYNEQYF. The genes are TRBV27 and TRBJ2-7, with 7 bases lining up with TRBD2. The CDR3 consists of 13 residues. Unmatched junction bases numbered 11, after V lost 10 bases and J lost 5 bases. Germline V CDR1 and CDR2: MNHEY, SMNVEV (reference sequence).

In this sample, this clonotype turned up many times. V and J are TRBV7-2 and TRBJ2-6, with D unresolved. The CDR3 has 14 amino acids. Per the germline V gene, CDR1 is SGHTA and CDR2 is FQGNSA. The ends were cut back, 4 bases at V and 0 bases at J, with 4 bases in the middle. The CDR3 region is CASSSYSGANVLTF. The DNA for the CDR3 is TGTGCCAGCAGCTCCTACTCTGGGGCCAACGTCCTGACTTTC.

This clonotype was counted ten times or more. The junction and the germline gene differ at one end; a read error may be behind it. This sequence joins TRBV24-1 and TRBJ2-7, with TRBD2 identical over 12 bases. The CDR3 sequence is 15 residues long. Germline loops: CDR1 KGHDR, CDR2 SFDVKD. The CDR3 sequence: CAASDRTSGDYEQYF. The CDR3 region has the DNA TGTGCCGCCAGTGACCGGACTAGCGGGGACTACGAGCAGTACTTC.